The 27 T cell receptor beta chains below were found in one sample sequenced in a study of glioma-infiltrating T cells. TCR alpha and beta CDR3 regions were amplified from RNA using iRepertoire nested multiplex PCR. TCRdb re-called the multiplex PCR reads with MiXCR, one entry per CDR3 protein. The table lists 9,500 to 12,000 distinct CDR3 sequences, around three fifths of them singletons. What was sequenced was glioma tissue, nonneoplastic brain tissue, or PBMCs (not recorded which). The receptors come from a human donor with low-grade glioma or glioblastoma, undergoing nonglioma brain surgery, or in good health (not recorded which).

Judged by abundance, this clonotype is medium-sized. The chain links TRBV20-1 to TRBJ2-1, with D possibly TRBD2 on 5 matching bases. Germline V gene sequence: CDR1 DFQATT, CDR2 SNEGSKA (reference sequence). The CDR3 spans 14 residues. Trimming took 3 bases from V and 4 from J, leaving 13 bases between them. This CDR3 is CSARWWRVYNEQFF. The CDR3 DNA is TGCAGTGCTAGGTGGTGGCGGGTATACAATGAGCAGTTCTTC.

About this clonotype: Sequence at one end of the junction differs from germline and may be a read error. V and J are TRBV7-9 and TRBJ2-2, with D perhaps matching TRBD2 (5 bases). This CDR3 is built from 17 residues. CDR1 is SEHNR, CDR2 FQNEAQ, per germline (reference sequence). The CDR3 DNA reads as TGTGCCAGCAGCTTAGGGGGTCTAGGGTCCCACACCGGGGAGATGTTTTTT. It translates to CASSLGGLGSHTGEMFF. The full variable domain, in which reference TRBV7-9 and TRBJ2-2 provide the parts outside the CDR3, is DTGVSQNPRHKITKRGQNVTFRCDPISEHNRLYWYRQTLGQGPEFLTYFQNEAQLEKSRLLSDRFSAERPKGSFSTLEIQRTEQGDSAMYLCASSLGGLGSHTGEMFFGEGSRLTVL.

In this sample, this clonotype is medium-sized. The rearrangement joins TRBV28 to TRBJ2-1, with 8 bases aligning to TRBD2. Germline assignment: CDR1 MDHEN and CDR2 SYDVKM. V gave up 4 bases and J gave up 0 bases; unmatched junction bases: 5. The CDR3 consists of 16 residues. The DNA of the CDR3 is TGTGCCAGCAGTTCACAAAGCGGGAGCTCCTACAATGAGCAGTTCTTC. Protein product: CASSSQSGSSYNEQFF. The whole variable domain, filled in from reference TRBV28 and TRBJ2-1, reads DVKVTQSSRYLVKRTGEKVFLECVQDMDHENMFWYRQDPGLGLRLIYFSYDVKMKEKGDIPEGYSVSREKKERFSLILESASTNQTSMYLCASSSQSGSSYNEQFFGPGTRLTVL.

The gene calls are TRBV4-1 and TRBJ1-1; D not certain. Trimming pared 2 bases from V and 4 bases from J, leaving 17 bases between. This CDR3 has 16 residues. Germline-derived CDR1 and CDR2 are MGHRA and YSYEKL. The CDR3: CASSQLGRVKCTEAFF. DNA of the CDR3: TGCGCCAGCAGCCAACTGGGGAGGGTAAAGTGCACTGAAGCTTTCTTT.

By its share, this clonotype is medium-sized. The rearrangement uses TRBV2 and TRBJ2-5, with D possibly TRBD2 on 5 matching bases. CDR1 is SNHLY and CDR2 is FYNNEI in the germline V gene. Trimming pared 8 bases from V and 2 bases from J, leaving 12 bases between. The CDR3 spans 13 residues. The CDR3 DNA is TGTGCCAGCGTTCGGCTAGCACAAGAGACCCAGTACTTC. This translates into CASVRLAQETQYF.

This clonotype has a count of ten or more. V usage is TRBV24-1 and J usage is TRBJ2-7, with D possibly matching TRBD1 (5 bases). Germline V gene lookup returns CDR1 KGHDR and CDR2 SFDVKD. The CDR3 is made up of 16 amino acids. V lost 2 bases and J 4 bases, leaving 17 bases between the germline ends. CDR3 nucleotide sequence: TGTGCCACCAGTGATTCCTCGGGCCAGGGAAGTTACGAGCAGTACTTC. Its protein is CATSDSSGQGSYEQYF.

This clonotype was picked up many times. The V gene is TRBV2, the J gene TRBJ1-6; D is uncertain. The CDR3 has 14 residues. V was trimmed by 1 base and J by 0 bases, leaving 1 base between them. Germline V gene data show CDR1 as SNHLY and CDR2 as FYNNEI. The CDR3 bases are TGTGCCAGCAGTGAAGGCTCCTATAATTCACCCCTCCACTTT. Translated: CASSEGSYNSPLHF.

At least ten counts were recorded for this clonotype. The chain links TRBV7-3 to TRBJ2-1; no definite D call. Germline assignment: CDR1 SGHTA and CDR2 FQGTGA. Trimming pared 2 bases from V and 2 bases from J, leaving 10 bases between. The CDR3 extends over 15 amino acids. In DNA, the CDR3 is TGTGCCAGCAGCTTAGACCCTAGTGCCTACAATGAGCAGTTCTTC. This gives the protein CASSLDPSAYNEQFF.

By sample fraction, this clonotype is medium-sized. Here the CDR3 DNA reads TGCAGTGCTTCAGGAGAGCTCGGTGAGCAGTTCTTC. Protein sequence: CSASGELGEQFF. J is TRBJ2-1 and V is TRBV20-1; unclear D gene. CDR1 is DFQATT, CDR2 SNEGSKA, per germline (reference sequence). CDR3 length: 12 residues. Trimming pared 5 bases from V and 9 bases from J, leaving 14 bases between.

On this clonotype: At one end, the junction sequence differs from germline, possibly due to a read error. The DNA for the CDR3 is TGTGCCAGCAGTGAAGGGGGAACTGGAAATACCATATATTTT. Amino acids: CASSEGGTGNTIYF. The genes are TRBV25-1 and TRBJ1-3; D possibly corresponds to TRBD1 (5 bases). This CDR3 spans 14 amino acids. Germline values: CDR1 MGHDK, CDR2 SYGVNS.

This clonotype was detected ten times or more. The rearrangement joins TRBV30 to TRBJ2-7; tentatively, D is TRBD1 or TRBD2 (6 bases each). The CDR3 is 14 amino acids. The germline V and J ends were trimmed by 2 bases and 3 bases, with 14 bases remaining between them. Germline values: CDR1 GTSNPN, CDR2 SVGIG (reference sequence). The CDR3 sequence: CAWSRIGGIYEQYF. CDR3 nucleotide sequence: TGTGCCTGGAGTCGGATCGGGGGCATCTACGAGCAGTACTTC.

The V gene is TRBV6-2 or TRBV6-3, the J gene TRBJ2-7, with D possibly being TRBD1 (6 bases). The CDR3 length is 15 residues. Between the trimmed V and J ends, which lost 9 bases and 5 bases, there was a span of 23 bases. The V gene's germline CDR1 is MNHEY and CDR2 SVGEGT. CDR3 bases: TGTGCCAGAACGTCCAGGAAGACAGGTTTGGACGAGCAGTACTTC. This gives the protein CARTSRKTGLDEQYF.

Remarks on this clonotype: Germline is not matched at one junction end, which may reflect a read error. V usage is TRBV7-2 and J usage is TRBJ1-1; tentative D call: TRBD1 (5 bases). CDR3 length: 15 amino acids. From germline, CDR1 is SGHTA and CDR2 FQGNSA. CDR3 residues: CAISSFGTANTEAFF. The CDR3, as DNA: TGTGCCATCAGCTCTTTCGGGACTGCGAACACTGAAGCTTTCTTT.

By proportion, this clonotype is large. The V call is TRBV20-1, the J call TRBJ2-3; 10 bases fit TRBD2. CDR1 is DFQATT and CDR2 is SNEGSKA in the germline V gene (reference sequence). CDR3 length: 19 residues. With V trimmed by 0 bases and J by 2 bases, 14 bases remained unmatched. In DNA, the CDR3 is TGCAGTGCTAGAGAAGCGGGAGGGCCAGAGAGAGTACCCACAGATACGCAGTATTTT. This codes for CSAREAGGPERVPTDTQYF.

Comment on this clonotype: Sequence at one end of the junction differs from germline and may be a read error. V gene TRBV28 combines with J gene TRBJ2-2; 8 nucleotides line up with TRBD2. The germline gives CDR1 MDHEN, CDR2 SYDVKM. The CDR3 runs 17 residues. Written as DNA, the CDR3 is TGTGCCAGCAATTTATGGGTACTAGCGGCGAACACCGGGGATCTGTTTTTT. Translating it yields CASNLWVLAANTGDLFF. Using reference TRBV28 and TRBJ2-2 for the parts outside the CDR3, the full variable domain is DVKVTQSSRYLVKRTGEKVFLECVQDMDHENMFWYRQDPGLGLRLIYFSYDVKMKEKGDIPEGYSVSREKKERFSLILESASTNQTSMYLCASNLWVLAANTGDLFFGEGSRLTVL.

A remark on this clonotype: The junction differs from germline at one of its ends, possibly a read error. The V gene is TRBV28, the J gene TRBJ2-1; no definite D call. CDR1 is MDHEN, CDR2 SYDVKM, per germline. The CDR3 is made up of 15 amino acids. CDR3 nucleotides: TGTGCCAGCAGTCGGAGAGCATTCTCATACAACGAGCAGTTCTTC. Translating it yields CASSRRAFSYNEQFF.

About this clonotype itself: Its ends do not fully match the called genes, so a read error is possible. CDR3 amino acids: CAGSFGGRHNKQFF. In nucleotides, the CDR3 is TGTGCCGGCAGCTTCGGCGGAAGACACAATAAGCAGTTCTTC. The chain joins TRBV7-2 to TRBJ2-1; D unresolved. The CDR3 runs 14 residues. From germline, CDR1 is SGHTA and CDR2 FQGNSA.

This clonotype was picked up one time. One end of the junction does not line up with germline, which may come from a read error. This chain joins TRBV4-3 and TRBJ2-3; 9 bases map to TRBD2. This CDR3 spans 16 amino acids. Looked up from germline, CDR1 is LGHNA and CDR2 is YSLEER. The CDR3 protein is CASSTTLAGFTDTKYF. The CDR3 coding sequence is TGCGCCAGCAGCACTACTCTAGCGGGATTCACAGATACGAAGTATTTT.

This clonotype was recorded at least ten times. The genes are TRBV12-3 or TRBV12-4 and TRBJ1-5; D is uncertain. The length of the CDR3 is 13 residues. Trimming left V 3 bases short and J 4 bases short, with 7 bases between. Here the CDR3 DNA reads TGTGCCAGCAGTTTTGGTGGAAATCAGCCCCAGCATTTT. Its translation is CASSFGGNQPQHF.

Only a few counts were recorded for this clonotype. This is likely a read error, given that the CDR3 carries no conserved phenylalanine or tryptophan at its end. The gene calls are TRBV2 and TRBJ1-1, with D hard to call. Trimming removed 3 bases from V and 5 bases from J, with 7 bases in between. The length of the CDR3 is 12 residues. CDR1 SNHLY and CDR2 FYNNEI come from the germline V gene. CDR3 in DNA: TGTGCCAGCAGTGACACAAAGACTGAAGCTTTCCTT. It encodes CASSDTKTEAFL.

In its sample, this clonotype was seen a few times. A much larger clone differs from this one at a single base, so this may be a read error. The rearrangement links TRBV7-2 to TRBJ1-6; 10 nucleotides line up with TRBD1. The CDR3 contains 14 residues. CDR1 SGHTA and CDR2 FQGNSA come from the germline V gene. DNA for the CDR3: TGTGCCCGCAGAACCGGGACAGGGGATTCACCCCTCAACTTT. It encodes CARRTGTGDSPLNF. Combining the CDR3 with reference TRBV7-2 and TRBJ1-6 gives the whole variable domain GAGVSQSPSNKVTEKGKDVELRCDPISGHTALYWYRQSLGQGLEFLIYFQGNSAPDKSGLPSDRFSAERTGGSVSTLTIQRTQQEDSAVYLCARRTGTGDSPLNFGNGTRLTVT.

The genes are TRBV20-1 and TRBJ1-1; TRBD1 matches 7 bases. CDR1 and CDR2 (germline): DFQATT, SNEGSKA (reference sequence). This CDR3 is built from 12 residues. The CDR3 sequence is CTAPTGRREAFF. In DNA form, the CDR3 reads TGCACTGCACCGACAGGGCGTCGTGAAGCTTTCTTT.

On this clonotype: Just one base apart from a much larger clone, this may be a read error. The genes are TRBV19 and TRBJ1-2, with D uncertain. There are 15 residues in the CDR3. V shed 5 bases and J shed 2 bases, with 15 bases lying between them. Germline CDR1 reads LNHDA; CDR2 reads SQIVND (reference sequence). The CDR3 DNA follows: TGTGCCAGTAGTGTAGTCTCCGCGGGGAACTATGGCTACACCTTC. Residues: CASSVVSAGNYGYTF.

This chain uses TRBV3-1 with TRBJ2-7; D is uncertain. Germline V lookup: CDR1 LGHDT, CDR2 YNNKEL (reference sequence). This CDR3 spans 10 amino acids. Deletions cut 8 bases from V and 7 bases from J, with 9 bases between. The CDR3 DNA is TGTGCCAGCCACGGCGAGGAGCAGTACTTC. Amino acid sequence: CASHGEEQYF.

Comments on this clonotype: Mismatch with germline at one junction end may stem from a read error. This chain's CDR3 is CAGSAPATDTQYF. The CDR3 coding sequence is TGCGCCGGCAGTGCCCCCGCCACAGATACGCAGTATTTT. This chain links TRBV10-1 with TRBJ2-3; D is uncertain. The CDR3 consists of 13 residues. The germline gives CDR1 WNHNN, CDR2 SYGVQD (reference sequence).

The chain couples TRBV11-2 to TRBJ1-3; TRBD1 might be the D (6 bases). The CDR3 extends over 14 amino acids. Germline CDR1 is SGHAT and CDR2 is FQNNGV. CDR3 bases: TGTGTTAGCAGCTCAGGGGTTGTAGGAAACACCATATATTTT. It translates to CVSSSGVVGNTIYF.

A remark on this clonotype: Sequence at one end of the junction differs from germline and may be a read error. V gene TRBV28 combines with J gene TRBJ1-5, with 7 bases identical to TRBD1. CDR1 is MDHEN and CDR2 is SYDVKM in the germline V gene. This CDR3 comprises 15 residues. Here the CDR3 DNA reads TGTGACAGCAGTTTAGGACAGGAGTACAATCAGCACCAGCATTTT. It encodes CDSSLGQEYNQHQHF.